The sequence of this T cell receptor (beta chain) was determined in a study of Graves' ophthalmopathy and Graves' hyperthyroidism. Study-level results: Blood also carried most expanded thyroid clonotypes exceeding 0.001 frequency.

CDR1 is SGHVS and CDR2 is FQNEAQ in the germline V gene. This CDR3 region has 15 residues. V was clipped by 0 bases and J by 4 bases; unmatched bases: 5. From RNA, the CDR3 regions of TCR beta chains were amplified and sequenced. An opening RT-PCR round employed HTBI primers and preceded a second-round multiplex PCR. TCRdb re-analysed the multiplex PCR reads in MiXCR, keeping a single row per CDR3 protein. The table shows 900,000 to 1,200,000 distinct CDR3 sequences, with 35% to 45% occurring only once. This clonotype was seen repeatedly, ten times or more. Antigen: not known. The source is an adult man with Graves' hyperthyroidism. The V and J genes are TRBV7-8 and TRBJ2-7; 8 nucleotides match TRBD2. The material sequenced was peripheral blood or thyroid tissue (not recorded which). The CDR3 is CASSLAPGGWYEQYF. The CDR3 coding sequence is TGTGCCAGCAGCTTAGCGCCGGGGGGGTGGTACGAGCAGTACTTC.